This section outlines one T cell receptor beta chain sequence together with its context. This clonotype was counted between two and nine times. Its cognate antigen has yet to be identified. No much larger clone is present one base from it, and per-base qualities are unavailable. Clipping removes 5 bases from V and 3 bases from J, with 7 as the unmatched junction base count. The CDR3 runs 16 amino acids, cysteine and phenylalanine included. The kept DNA is CDR3 alone, 48 bases in frame from the first base. These data are taken from a study of blood T cells in healthy people across ages (dated by TCRdb to the mid-2010s). General notes on the study: In model experiments, template switching captured about one uniquely barcoded TCR beta cDNA molecule for every two T cells. Using deep sequencing normalized with unique cDNA molecular identifiers, the study measured how TCR beta repertoire diversity changes with age. The donors were split into four age groups: young (average around 15 years), middle-aged (roughly 39), aged (around 67) and long-lived (approximately 80). For two donors (one aged 18 to 29 and one aged 80 or older), the study analyzed two additional independent replicas of 1 million unique cDNA reads from the same blood draw. The paper's findings and limits, for the study overall: Since profiling was done on bulk unsorted PBMCs, naive and antigen-experienced compartments could not be conclusively compared. Estimates of total diversity based on one million sequenced T cells were considered lower bounds and underestimates. Observed TCR beta diversity per million T cells fell roughly linearly with age, and a significant reduction was already apparent by age around 36. Observed TCR beta diversity correlated strongly with the percentage of naive T cells measured by flow cytometry. Because the CMV infection status of the donors was unknown, age-related changes in expanded clonotypes may potentially have been confounded. Compared with the aged group, the long-lived group had more naive CD4+ T cells, fewer expanded clones and increased TCR diversity, a pattern suggesting age selection.

Systemically healthy Caucasian individuals from Russia, approximately 39 in total and aged roughly 6 to 95 years, were included as donors. Each donor gave 8 to 10 milliliters of peripheral blood, collected into EDTA-treated Vacutainer tubes. Ficoll-Paque density-gradient centrifugation was used to isolate PBMCs, with at least 7 million per sample. Trizol reagent was used to extract total RNA from the PBMCs, yielding at least 6 micrograms per sample. The percentages of naive CD45RAhigh/CD27high T cells were determined by flow cytometry on a PBMC aliquot from every donor. Libraries were prepared through 5' RACE. Sequenced using an Illumina HiSeq 2500. A second PCR of about 6 to 12 cycles was performed with a sample-barcoded 5' primer and a J-beta primer mix. A template-switch 5' adaptor carrying 12 random nucleotides introduced a unique molecular identifier onto each TCR beta cDNA molecule. At least 2.5 million CDR3-containing paired-end reads were obtained from each sample. First-strand cDNA synthesis was performed from all RNA using the Mint cDNA synthesis kit, with priming by a TRBC-specific oligonucleotide. Following uracil-DNA glycosylase treatment, a first 18-cycle PCR with universal primers M1SS and BC2_uni_R was performed on all cDNA. Per the source publication's procedure: Normalization of each sample was performed by random selection of 1 million high-quality reads, each carrying a distinct molecular identifier. Reads sharing molecular identifiers were discarded rather than binned into consensus sequences. MiTCR, with a Q25 quality threshold and the strictest error-elimination algorithm, was used for CDR3 identification, clonotype clustering and error correction. A nonparametric unseen species model using Euler transformation provided a lower-bound estimate of total TCR beta diversity. The public reads were reprocessed in TCRdb via fastp at Q25 and MiXCR, keeping in-frame beta chains. Every entry covers one CDR3 protein and lists the most common genes and DNA from its rows. Here the V and J calls rest on TCRdb's processing, not on the authors' analysis. This sample gives 1 million or so distinct CDR3 sequences in total; under 30% of them show up just once. The biggest ten clones account for around 0.75% of the sample.

The sample was also linked to a second study, of T cells of mothers and their children. The other study reports the following: Donors were nine systemically healthy Caucasian individuals: three mothers and their six children. cDNA synthesis used all of the extracted RNA, with 1.5 ug of RNA in each 15 ul reaction. Sample barcodes and 2-4 random nucleotides were added via the M1S primer in the second PCR. More than 8 million TCR beta CDR3 reads were obtained from each mother, and about 3 million reads were obtained from each child. TCR recombination output is similarly shaped by thymic selection in related and unrelated pairs, with a minor effect exerted by inherited differences. Normalized repertoire overlap in related mother-child pairs was always slightly higher than in unrelated mother-child pairs, but the difference was never significant. No persistent microchimeric T cell clones were found, with a detection sensitivity of around 100 clones per million clonotypes. The study used deep NGS to compare TCR beta repertoires of mothers and children, seeking features distinguishing related mother-child pairs from unrelated individuals. On average, the children were around 11 +/- 4 years old, while the mothers were around 40 +/- 4 years old. After adapters were ligated using NEBNext reagents, the libraries underwent 100+100 nt paired-end sequencing on an Illumina HiSeq 2000. To avoid cross-contamination, the mother libraries and the child libraries were prepared a month apart and sequenced in separate runs. For each donor, between about 450,000 and 2,300,000 distinct TCR beta clonotypes were identified. Naive TCR beta clonotypes were estimated from low-frequency clonotypes matched to each donor's FACS-determined naive share, without sorting.

This TCR was sampled from a girl aged 2 to 10 in good health. This chain joins TRBV12-3 or TRBV12-4 to TRBJ2-1, with 10 middle bases fitting TRBD2. The sample taken for sequencing was blood. Read as DNA, the sequence is TGTGCCAGCAGTACCAGTCTAGCGGGGGACTACAATGAGCAGTTCTTC. Its protein product is CASSTSLAGDYNEQFF.